These 25 T cell receptor beta chains were sequenced from one sample in a study of radiation and T cells in renal cell carcinoma. This table comes from immunoSEQ multiplex PCR, and its TCRdb copy is limited to in-frame clones, with some not included. This table has some 150,000 clones, 65% to 90% appearing once. The time point is: blood 4 weeks post-SBRT, at nephrectomy. Treatment: 15 Gy SBRT to primary tumor, nephrectomy 4 weeks later. The sequenced sample was blood, obtained from a patient whose treatment included radiotherapy and nephrectomy. These receptors all come from a woman aged 45-65 years with renal cell carcinoma.

This rearrangement joins TRBV7-9 to TRBJ2-1; either TRBD1 or TRBD2 may supply D (5 bases each). This CDR3 spans 15 amino acids. The V gene lost 8 bases and the J gene lost 8 bases, with 22 bases spanning the gap. Germline V gene data show CDR1 as SEHNR and CDR2 as FQNEAQ (reference sequence). The CDR3: CASRNSGTTLDEQFF. Here the CDR3 DNA reads TGTGCCAGCCGCAACTCCGGGACGACCCTCGATGAGCAGTTCTTC.

The chain employs TRBV7-2 and TRBJ1-2; D unclear. The V end was cut by 2 bases, the J end by 4 bases, with 8 bases between. This CDR3 comprises 13 residues. Germline CDR1 and CDR2: SGHTA and FQGNSA. Here the CDR3 DNA reads TGTGCCAGCAGCTTATACACGGCCTATGGCTACACCTTC. It specifies CASSLYTAYGYTF.

The genes are TRBV19 and TRBJ2-1, with 11 bases matching TRBD2. Looked up from germline, CDR1 is LNHDA and CDR2 is SQIVND (reference sequence). J lost 2 bases, V lost 7 bases, and 4 bases had no gene match. CDR3 length: 15 amino acids. CDR3 sequence reads: CASKISGGAYNEQFF. CDR3 coding DNA: TGTGCCAGTAAGATTAGCGGGGGGGCCTACAATGAGCAGTTCTTC.

The CDR3 DNA reads TGCGCCAGCAGCTTGGCCCCCGGTCGACGGGGCACCGGGGAGCTGTTTTTT. It codes for CASSLAPGRRGTGELFF. The chain uses TRBV5-1 and TRBJ2-2, with D possibly TRBD2 on 5 matching bases. Trimming left V 0 bases short and J 4 bases short, with 16 bases between. The CDR3 runs 17 residues. Germline assignment: CDR1 SGHRS and CDR2 YFSETQ.

V is TRBV6-1 and J is TRBJ1-3; D remains ambiguous. This CDR3 region has 12 residues. The germline CDR1 and CDR2 sequences are MNHNS and SASEGT. V lost 1 base and J lost 4, with 2 bases in between. The CDR3 nucleotides are TGTGCCAGCAGTGAAGGGGGAAACACCATATATTTT. It yields the protein CASSEGGNTIYF.

The chain links TRBV7-8 to TRBJ1-4; 7 positions agree with TRBD1. Germline V gene data show CDR1 as SGHVS and CDR2 as FQNEAQ. The CDR3 runs 13 residues. J gave up 9 bases and V 5 bases, and 6 bases lay outside the gene matches. Written as DNA, the CDR3 is TGTGCCAGCAGCCTCACGACAGGGCAAAAACTGTTTTTT. The encoded protein is CASSLTTGQKLFF.

The genes are TRBV16 and TRBJ2-5, with 11 bases aligning to TRBD1. V was clipped by 2 bases and J by 1 base; unmatched bases: 0. CDR1 is KGHSY and CDR2 is FQNENV in the germline V gene. The CDR3 has 15 amino acids. The CDR3 sequence: CASSQGTGGQETQYF. Here the CDR3 DNA reads TGTGCCAGCAGCCAAGGGACAGGGGGCCAAGAGACCCAGTACTTC.

The chain uses TRBV7-2 and TRBJ1-4; no firm D call. CDR1 and CDR2 from the germline V gene are SGHTA and FQGNSA. The CDR3 extends over 14 amino acids. The V end lost 5 bases, the J end lost 2 bases, and 9 bases lay between the germline ends. CDR3 sequence reads: CASSTVPTNEKLFF. The CDR3 DNA follows: TGTGCCAGCAGCACAGTACCTACTAATGAAAAACTGTTTTTT.

The genes are TRBV7-3 and TRBJ2-7, with D possibly matching TRBD2 (6 bases). Germline CDR1 is SGHTA and CDR2 is FQGTGA. V was cut by 6 bases and J by 0 bases, with 12 bases left in between. The CDR3 is 14 residues long. This CDR3 is CASSRGGASYEQYF. As DNA, the CDR3 is TGTGCCAGCAGTCGCGGAGGGGCCTCCTACGAGCAGTACTTC.

The V call is TRBV4-1, the J call TRBJ1-5, with D possibly matching TRBD1 (5 bases). The CDR3 is made up of 17 amino acids. Germline values: CDR1 MGHRA, CDR2 YSYEKL. V dropped 3 bases and J dropped 0 bases, with 15 bases sitting between them. This CDR3 reads CASSQPRDLYSNQPQHF. In nucleotides, the CDR3 is TGCGCCAGCAGCCAGCCCCGGGACCTTTATAGCAATCAGCCCCAGCATTTT.

The chain employs TRBV7-2 and TRBJ1-1, with a tentative D call TRBD1 (5 bases). Trimming took off 2 bases at V and 7 bases at J, with 11 bases between the two ends. CDR3 size: 13 residues. The germline CDR1 and CDR2 sequences are SGHTA and FQGNSA. The CDR3 region is CASSLSGDDEAFF. Here the CDR3 DNA reads TGTGCCAGCAGCTTATCTGGGGACGATGAAGCTTTCTTT.

The gene calls are TRBV5-6 and TRBJ1-1; 7 bases are a match to TRBD1. The CDR3 runs 16 residues. From germline, CDR1 is SGHDT and CDR2 YYEEEE. After removal of 1 base from V and 3 bases from J, the junction contained 9 bases not matched to a gene. Here the CDR3 reads CASSLSRKGADTEAFF. CDR3 nucleotide sequence: TGTGCCAGCAGCTTGTCTCGGAAGGGGGCGGACACTGAAGCTTTCTTT. The complete variable domain, with remaining parts taken from reference TRBV5-6 and TRBJ1-1, reads DAGVTQSPTHLIKTRGQQVTLRCSPKSGHDTVSWYQQALGQGPQFIFQYYEEEERQRGNFPDRFSGHQFPNYSSELNVNALLLGDSALYLCASSLSRKGADTEAFFGQGTRLTVV.

The chain recombines TRBV5-6 with TRBJ1-1; a possible D gene is TRBD1 (6 bases). V lost 0 bases to trimming and J lost 3 bases, with 12 bases between them. This CDR3 spans 15 amino acids. CDR1 is SGHDT, CDR2 YYEEEE, per germline. CDR3 nucleotides: TGTGCCAGCAGCTTGGACGCAGGGGAGTACACTGAAGCTTTCTTT. It translates to CASSLDAGEYTEAFF.

V is TRBV7-9 and J is TRBJ2-7; 7 positions match TRBD1. CDR1 SEHNR and CDR2 FQNEAQ come from the germline V gene (reference sequence). Germline trimming cut 1 base from V and 2 bases from J; bases unmatched to any gene: 2. CDR3 length equals 14 residues. The CDR3: CASSLGDSPYEQYF. CDR3 sequence (DNA): TGTGCCAGCAGCTTAGGGGACAGCCCCTACGAGCAGTACTTC.

In its sample, this clone was seen once. The chain joins TRBV28 to TRBJ2-3; tentatively, D is TRBD1 or TRBD2 (5 bases each). CDR1 and CDR2 from the germline V gene are MDHEN and SYDVKM. The CDR3 runs to 16 residues. V dropped 5 bases and J dropped 8 bases, with 23 bases sitting between them. CDR3 DNA sequence: TGTGCCAGCAGTCTTGGCGGGCAGGGCACTCGTGGTACGCAGTATTTT. It codes for CASSLGGQGTRGTQYF. Variable domain in full (rest from reference TRBV28 and TRBJ2-3): DVKVTQSSRYLVKRTGEKVFLECVQDMDHENMFWYRQDPGLGLRLIYFSYDVKMKEKGDIPEGYSVSREKKERFSLILESASTNQTSMYLCASSLGGQGTRGTQYFGPGTRLTVL.

V and J are TRBV7-6 and TRBJ2-3; tentatively, D is TRBD2 (6 bases). Germline CDR1 reads SGHVS; CDR2 reads FNYEAQ. CDR3 length: 15 amino acids. Trimming left V 0 bases short and J 0 bases short, with 7 bases between. The CDR3, as DNA: TGTGCCAGCAGCTTAGCGGGACTTAGCACAGATACGCAGTATTTT. As protein: CASSLAGLSTDTQYF.

The rearrangement uses TRBV6-5 and TRBJ1-4; maybe TRBD1 (5 bases). The CDR3 loop spans 16 amino acids. The ends were cut back, 4 bases at V and 6 bases at J, with 18 bases in the middle. Germline loops: CDR1 MNHEY, CDR2 SVGAGI. The CDR3 DNA sequence: TGTGCCAGCAGTTCTAGTGCAGCCGGGGGAGATGAAAAACTGTTTTTT. The encoded protein is CASSSSAAGGDEKLFF.

The DNA of the CDR3 is TGTGCCAGCAGTTTAGGTATAAGCGGGAGTTTGGGCAATGAGCAGTTCTTC. Translating it yields CASSLGISGSLGNEQFF. The chain links TRBV2 to TRBJ2-1; 8 bases agree with TRBD2. Looked up from germline, CDR1 is SNHLY and CDR2 is FYNNEI. Germline trimming cut 5 bases from V and 6 bases from J; bases unmatched to any gene: 15. The CDR3 consists of 17 residues.

J is TRBJ2-3 and V is TRBV5-1, with TRBD1 matching over 9 bases. The junction had 8 bases not matched to a gene; V was cut back by 3 bases and J by 3 bases. Looked up from germline, CDR1 is SGHRS and CDR2 is YFSETQ. This CDR3 spans 16 amino acids. The CDR3 here is CASSSRQGGWTDTQYF. As DNA, the CDR3 is TGCGCCAGCAGCTCCAGACAGGGGGGGTGGACAGATACGCAGTATTTT.

The CDR3 bases are TGCGCCAGCAGCTTGCCTAGCGGGGACTACGAGCAGTACTTC. Translation gives CASSLPSGDYEQYF. This chain joins TRBV5-1 and TRBJ2-7; 9 bases line up with TRBD2. The CDR3 has 14 amino acids. Per the germline V gene, CDR1 is SGHRS and CDR2 is YFSETQ. V dropped 1 base and J dropped 3; count of bases not matched to a gene: 2. Drawing the rest from reference TRBV5-1 and TRBJ2-7, the complete variable domain is KAGVTQTPRYLIKTRGQQVTLSCSPISGHRSVSWYQQTPGQGLQFLFEYFSETQRNKGNFPGRFSGRQFSNSRSEMNVSTLELGDSALYLCASSLPSGDYEQYFGPGTRLTVT.

In this sample, this clone turned up once. The J gene is TRBJ2-3, the V gene TRBV9, with 7 bases lining up with TRBD1. The J segment lost 0 bases and the V segment lost 3 bases, leaving 7 bases of the junction unmatched. The germline V gene has CDR1 SGDLS and CDR2 YYNGEE. The CDR3 contains 16 residues. CDR3 DNA: TGTGCCAGCAGCGAATCACGGGGACAGAGCACAGATACGCAGTATTTT. Its translation is CASSESRGQSTDTQYF.

The V call is TRBV5-1, the J call TRBJ2-5; 10 bases match TRBD1. CDR1 and CDR2 from the germline V gene are SGHRS and YFSETQ. J was trimmed by 5 bases and V by 5 bases; bases with no gene match: 9. This CDR3 has 15 amino acids. The CDR3 coding sequence is TGCGCCAGCAGTCAGGACAGGGGGGTTAGGGAGACCCAGTACTTC. This translates into CASSQDRGVRETQYF. The variable domain in full, completed from reference TRBV5-1 and TRBJ2-5, reads KAGVTQTPRYLIKTRGQQVTLSCSPISGHRSVSWYQQTPGQGLQFLFEYFSETQRNKGNFPGRFSGRQFSNSRSEMNVSTLELGDSALYLCASSQDRGVRETQYFGPGTRLLVL.

This clone was recorded a few times. The genes are TRBV6-6 and TRBJ2-1, with 9 bases matching TRBD1. The junction had 11 bases not matched to a gene; V was cut back by 6 bases and J by 5 bases. The CDR3 loop spans 16 amino acids. Germline lookup yields CDR1 MNHNY and CDR2 SVGAGI (reference sequence). CDR3 bases: TGTGCCAGCAGGACCGCACAGGGGGCGCTTGACAATGAGCAGTTCTTC. As protein: CASRTAQGALDNEQFF.

This chain links TRBV4-3 with TRBJ2-7, with D maybe TRBD1 (5 bases). CDR1 is LGHNA, CDR2 YSLEER, per germline. The CDR3 is made up of 13 amino acids. Trimming left V 0 bases short and J 12 bases short, with 15 bases between. CDR3 nucleotide sequence: TGCGCCAGCAGCCAAGAGGTCAGGGATACTCTGTACTTC. Translation gives CASSQEVRDTLYF.

Only one count was recorded for this clone. The chain couples TRBV30 to TRBJ1-6, with D tentatively TRBD1 (6 bases). There are 15 residues in the CDR3. Looked up from germline, CDR1 is GTSNPN and CDR2 is SVGIG (reference sequence). Trimming shortened V by 1 base and J by 11 bases, and 18 bases separated the two germline ends. The CDR3 here is CAWSGESGVNPPLHF. In DNA form, the CDR3 reads TGTGCCTGGAGTGGGGAGTCAGGGGTGAATCCACCCCTCCACTTT.